The 20 T cell receptor beta chains below all came from one sample that was sequenced in a study of T and B cells in COVID-19 patients. Each TRB amplification used roughly 250-550 ng of genomic DNA from blood. TRB rearrangements were amplified by multiplex PCR with BIOMED2 TRB-A/B primers. TCRdb recomputed calls from the multiplex PCR reads with MiXCR, one row per CDR3 protein. The data show 6,000 or so distinct CDR3 sequences, 25% to 30% seen once. The sample was blood. The receptors come from a human donor with active COVID-19.

This clonotype was seen at least ten times. The chain combines TRBV15 with TRBJ1-2; 7 positions match TRBD1. This CDR3 has 15 residues. Trimming removed 1 base from V and 1 base from J; junction bases left unmatched: 3. Germline V gene sequence: CDR1 LNHNV, CDR2 YYDKDF (reference sequence). The CDR3 DNA reads TGTGCCACCAGCAGAGGCACAGGGGTTAACTATGGCTACACCTTC. It is translated as CATSRGTGVNYGYTF.

This clonotype qualifies as medium-sized. The rearrangement uses TRBV19 and TRBJ1-2; TRBD1 is a possible D gene (5 bases). Looked up from germline, CDR1 is LNHDA and CDR2 is SQIVND (reference sequence). CDR3 size: 16 residues. V shed 7 bases and J shed 2 bases, with 20 bases lying between them. The CDR3 DNA reads TGTGCCAGTATCAAACTATCCGGGACGGCGAACTATGGCTACACCTTC. Translated: CASIKLSGTANYGYTF.

V and J are TRBV27 and TRBJ2-7, with D perhaps TRBD2 (5 bases). The germline CDR1 and CDR2 sequences are MNHEY and SMNVEV (reference sequence). With 3 bases removed from V and 2 bases from J, the gap between germline ends came to 14 bases. This CDR3 is built from 15 residues. CDR3 sequence: CASSFRLAKPYEQYF. The CDR3 nucleotides read TGTGCCAGCAGTTTCCGGCTAGCAAAACCCTACGAGCAGTACTTC.

This clonotype was counted between two and nine times. The gene calls are TRBV6-2 or TRBV6-3 and TRBJ1-1; weak D call: TRBD1 (5 bases). The CDR3 loop spans 15 amino acids. Germline-derived CDR1 and CDR2 are MNHEY and SVGEGT. Trimming left V 5 bases short and J 0 bases short, with 13 bases between. The CDR3 spells CASSDPGPLNTEAFF. CDR3 in DNA: TGTGCCAGCAGTGACCCGGGACCGCTGAACACTGAAGCTTTCTTT.

Within the sample, this clonotype is large. The chain uses TRBV30 and TRBJ1-6; 7 nucleotides line up with TRBD1. Germline V CDR1 and CDR2: GTSNPN, SVGIG (reference sequence). The ends lost 4 bases at V and 9 bases at J; junction bases unmatched: 6. The CDR3 runs to 13 residues. The CDR3 DNA sequence: TGTGCCTGGATGACAGGGATGGGTTCACCCCTCCACTTT. This translates into CAWMTGMGSPLHF.

In this sample, this clonotype is medium-sized. This chain connects TRBV6-5 to TRBJ2-7, with a weak D call TRBD1 (5 bases). This CDR3 spans 11 amino acids. V was clipped by 4 bases and J by 7 bases, with 8 bases between them. CDR1 is MNHEY and CDR2 is SVGAGI in the germline V gene. The chain's CDR3 is CASSSYREQYF. CDR3 sequence (DNA): TGTGCCAGCAGTTCCTACAGGGAGCAGTACTTC.

The chain links TRBV20-1 to TRBJ1-5; 10 bases match TRBD1. Per the germline V gene, CDR1 is DFQATT and CDR2 is SNEGSKA (reference sequence). Trimming cost V 6 bases and J 3 bases; bases outside gene matches: 11. The CDR3 has 16 amino acids. The CDR3 protein is CSAGVWTGGSNQPQHF. CDR3 in DNA: TGCAGTGCCGGGGTTTGGACAGGGGGATCCAATCAGCCCCAGCATTTT.

In its sample, this clonotype was seen a few times. V gene TRBV11-1 combines with J gene TRBJ1-3; D uncertain. V dropped 6 bases and J dropped 0 bases, with 12 bases sitting between them. Germline-derived CDR1 and CDR2 are SGHAT and FQDESV (reference sequence). The length of the CDR3 is 15 residues. CDR3 nucleotide sequence: TGTGCCAGCAGTTTCGGACCGAACTCTGGAAACACCATATATTTT. It is translated as CASSFGPNSGNTIYF. Looking up the rest from reference TRBV11-1 and TRBJ1-3 gives the full variable domain: EAEVAQSPRYKITEKSQAVAFWCDPISGHATLYWYRQILGQGPELLVQFQDESVVDDSQLPKDRFSAERLKGVDSTLKIQPAELGDSAMYLCASSFGPNSGNTIYFGEGSWLTVV.

This clonotype was detected only a few times. The chain carries TRBV24-1 and TRBJ1-2; 7 positions agree with TRBD1. There are 12 residues in the CDR3. Germline CDR1 reads KGHDR; CDR2 reads SFDVKD. Trimming cost V 9 bases and J 4 bases; bases outside gene matches: 4. The CDR3 DNA reads TGTGCCACCGGAGGGGGCAGCTATGGCTACACCTTC. It translates to CATGGGSYGYTF.

This clonotype appeared a few times. The J gene is TRBJ1-1, the V gene TRBV5-6; weak D call: TRBD1 (5 bases). V was cut by 1 base and J by 4 bases, with 17 bases left in between. This CDR3 comprises 16 residues. Germline CDR1 is SGHDT and CDR2 is YYEEEE. CDR3: CASSLQGAGLLTEAFF. CDR3 coding DNA: TGTGCCAGCAGCTTGCAGGGAGCGGGCTTACTCACTGAAGCTTTCTTT. The full variable domain, completed using reference TRBV5-6 and TRBJ1-1, is DAGVTQSPTHLIKTRGQQVTLRCSPKSGHDTVSWYQQALGQGPQFIFQYYEEEERQRGNFPDRFSGHQFPNYSSELNVNALLLGDSALYLCASSLQGAGLLTEAFFGQGTRLTVV.

The chain carries TRBV4-2 and TRBJ2-3; TRBD1 matches 9 bases. This CDR3 is built from 13 residues. With V trimmed by 3 bases and J by 5 bases, 0 bases remained unmatched. Germline assignment: CDR1 LGHNA and CDR2 YNFKEQ. The CDR3 sequence: CASSQGQGDTQYF. CDR3 sequence (DNA): TGTGCCAGCAGCCAGGGACAGGGAGATACGCAGTATTTT.

Sample share makes this clonotype medium-sized (0.01 to 0.1%). This chain uses TRBV30 with TRBJ1-3; TRBD1 agrees at 11 bases. Trimming at V came to 7 bases and at J to 4 bases, leaving 3 bases not matched to a gene. Germline CDR1 and CDR2: GTSNPN and SVGIG (reference sequence). The CDR3 sequence is 13 residues long. The DNA of the CDR3 is TGTGCCTCAGGGACAGGGGGAGGAAACACCATATATTTT. It is translated as CASGTGGGNTIYF.

Ten or more counts support this clonotype. The chain has TRBV19 and TRBJ2-4; 12 bases map to TRBD2. This CDR3 is built from 23 residues. Germline V gene data show CDR1 as LNHDA and CDR2 as SQIVND (reference sequence). The junction had 25 bases not matched to a gene; V was cut back by 6 bases and J by 1 base. The CDR3 coding sequence is TGTGCCAGTAGCAACACAGGGGGCGTCGTTCTAGCGGGAGGGCCTTGGGCCAAAAACATTCAGTACTTC. Amino acid sequence: CASSNTGGVVLAGGPWAKNIQYF. Full variable domain (outside the CDR3, taken from reference TRBV19 and TRBJ2-4): DGGITQSPKYLFRKEGQNVTLSCEQNLNHDAMYWYRQDPGQGLRLIYYSQIVNDFQKGDIAEGYSVSREKKESFPLTVTSAQKNPTAFYLCASSNTGGVVLAGGPWAKNIQYFGAGTRLSVL.

This clonotype was observed a handful of times. The V call is TRBV5-4, the J call TRBJ1-3; D ambiguous. The germline V gene encodes CDR1 SGHNT and CDR2 YYREEE (reference sequence). Trimming took off 1 base at V and 2 bases at J, with 10 bases between the two ends. This CDR3 comprises 15 residues. As DNA, the CDR3 is TGTGCCAGCAGCTTGCAACCAGTGCCTGGAAACACCATATATTTT. Its translation: CASSLQPVPGNTIYF.

The chain couples TRBV7-2 to TRBJ1-5, with TRBD1 matching over 7 bases. CDR1 and CDR2 from the germline V gene are SGHTA and FQGNSA. V trimming: 5 bases; J trimming: 5 bases; junction bases outside the gene matches: 6. The CDR3 loop spans 14 amino acids. Written as DNA, the CDR3 is TGTGCCAGCAGCCCCACAGGGGATTATCAGCCCCAGCATTTT. Translated, it gives CASSPTGDYQPQHF.

V usage is TRBV24-1 and J usage is TRBJ2-1, with TRBD2 identical over 10 bases. The CDR3 contains 15 residues. Germline CDR1 and CDR2: KGHDR and SFDVKD. V lost 6 bases, J lost 0 bases, and 1 base stayed unmatched. CDR3 sequence: CATSSSGSSYNEQFF. The CDR3 nucleotides read TGTGCCACCAGTTCTAGCGGGAGCTCCTACAATGAGCAGTTCTTC.

This clonotype occurred once. The chain links TRBV28 to TRBJ2-7; a possible D gene is TRBD1 (6 bases). The germline gives CDR1 MDHEN, CDR2 SYDVKM. The CDR3 contains 13 residues. With 9 bases removed from V and 5 bases from J, the gap between germline ends came to 17 bases. The CDR3 sequence is CASRTGFRNEQYF. DNA for the CDR3: TGTGCCAGTCGAACAGGGTTTCGGAACGAGCAGTACTTC.

By proportion, this clonotype is medium-sized. The J gene is TRBJ1-2, the V gene TRBV29-1; the D is unclear. The CDR3 has 15 amino acids. The V gene's germline CDR1 is SQVTM and CDR2 ANQGSEA. V was shortened by 3 bases and J by 0 bases, with 14 bases between the two germline ends. CDR3 sequence (DNA): TGCAGCGTTGACTCTCAGTTTTTTCCTAACTATGGCTACACCTTC. It is translated as CSVDSQFFPNYGYTF.

This clonotype was found once. A read error is possible here, since a much larger clone lies one base away. The rearrangement uses TRBV5-5 and TRBJ2-5, with D possibly TRBD2 on 8 matching bases. The CDR3 loop spans 15 amino acids. Looked up from germline, CDR1 is SGHKS and CDR2 is YYEKEE (reference sequence). The germline V and J ends were trimmed by 3 bases and 5 bases, with 17 bases remaining between them. The CDR3 sequence: CASSSTSEGAETQYF. In nucleotides, the CDR3 is TGTGCCAGCAGCTCGACTAGCGAGGGGGCGGAGACCCAGTACTTC.

This clonotype turned up a few times. The CDR3: CASRAPGGNTIYF. The CDR3 nucleotides read TGTGCCAGCAGAGCCCCGGGTGGAAACACCATATATTTT. This chain joins TRBV12-3 or TRBV12-4 and TRBJ1-3; no clear D gene. The CDR3 sequence is 13 residues long. Trimming shortened V by 6 bases and J by 3 bases, and 9 bases separated the two germline ends.